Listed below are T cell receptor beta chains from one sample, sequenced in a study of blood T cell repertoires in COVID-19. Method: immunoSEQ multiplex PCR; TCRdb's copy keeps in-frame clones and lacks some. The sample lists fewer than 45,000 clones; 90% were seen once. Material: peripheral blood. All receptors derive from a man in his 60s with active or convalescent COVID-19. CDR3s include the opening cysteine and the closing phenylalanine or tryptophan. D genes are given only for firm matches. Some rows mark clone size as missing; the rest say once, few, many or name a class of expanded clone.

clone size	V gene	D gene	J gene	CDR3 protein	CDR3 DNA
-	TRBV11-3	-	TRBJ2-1	CASSLFPGNEQFF	TGTGCCAGCAGCTTATTCCCGGGAAATGAGCAGTTCTTC
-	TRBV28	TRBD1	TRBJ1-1	CASSLGDSMRAFF	TGTGCCAGCAGTTTGGGGGACAGTATGAGGGCTTTCTTT
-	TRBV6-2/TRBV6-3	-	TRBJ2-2	CASSPLAGELFF	TGTGCCAGCAGTCCCCTCGCCGGGGAGCTGTTTTTT
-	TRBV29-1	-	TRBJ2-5	CSASPVETQYF	TGCAGCGCAAGCCCGGTTGAGACCCAGTACTTC
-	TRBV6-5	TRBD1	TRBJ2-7	CASTPPGGTSYEQYF	TGTGCCAGCACCCCCCCAGGGGGTACCTCCTACGAGCAGTACTTC
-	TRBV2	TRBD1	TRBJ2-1	CASSQRVPGQSYNEQFF	TGTGCCAGCAGTCAGCGAGTCCCGGGACAGAGTTACAATGAGCAGTTCTTC
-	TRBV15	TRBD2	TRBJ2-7	CATSTFRGRAEQYF	TGTGCCACCAGCACATTTCGCGGGAGAGCCGAGCAGTACTTC
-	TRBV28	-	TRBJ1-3	CASTSGISSGNTIYF	TGTGCCAGCACCTCGGGTATCAGCTCTGGAAACACCATATATTTT
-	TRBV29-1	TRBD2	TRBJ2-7	CSVLGVAGGSSYEQYF	TGCAGCGTTCTGGGAGTAGCGGGAGGCTCCTCCTACGAGCAGTACTTC
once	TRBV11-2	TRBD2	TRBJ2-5	CASSLGTSGMLRWQETQYF	TGTGCCAGCAGCTTGGGGACTAGCGGGATGTTGAGGTGGCAAGAGACCCAGTACTTC
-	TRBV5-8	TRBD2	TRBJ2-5	CASSLAITSGSRGQETQYF	TGTGCCAGCAGCTTGGCCATTACTAGCGGGAGTCGGGGCCAAGAGACCCAGTACTTC
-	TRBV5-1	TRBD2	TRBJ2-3	CASSMSGRAADTQYF	TGCGCCAGCAGTATGAGCGGGAGGGCCGCAGATACGCAGTATTTT
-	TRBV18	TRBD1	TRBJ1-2	CASSAPGQGAYGYTF	TGTGCCAGCTCAGCACCGGGACAGGGGGCGTATGGCTACACCTTC
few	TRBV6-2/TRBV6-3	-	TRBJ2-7	CASSNGGQLSSYEQYF	TGTGCCAGCAGTAACGGTGGACAGCTGAGCTCCTACGAGCAGTACTTC
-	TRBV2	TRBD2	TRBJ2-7	CASSGQAGVQYF	TGTGCCAGCAGTGGACAAGCGGGAGTGCAGTACTTC
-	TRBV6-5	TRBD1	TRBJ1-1	CASRPRQGAGAFF	TGTGCCAGCCGACCTCGACAGGGGGCAGGAGCTTTCTTT
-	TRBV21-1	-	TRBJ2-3	CASSKGGGKSTDTQYF	TGTGCCAGCAGCAAAGGGGGCGGAAAGAGCACAGATACGCAGTATTTT
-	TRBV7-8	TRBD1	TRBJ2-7	CASSTGQGSYEQYF	TGTGCCAGCAGTACCGGACAGGGCTCCTACGAGCAGTACTTC
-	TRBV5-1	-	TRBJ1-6	CASSLGADNSPLHF	TGCGCCAGCAGCTTGGGAGCCGATAATTCACCCCTCCACTTT
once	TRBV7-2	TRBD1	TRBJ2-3	CASSFAGQGTDTQYF	TGTGCCAGCAGCTTCGCGGGACAGGGAACAGATACGCAGTATTTT
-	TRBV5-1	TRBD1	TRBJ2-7	CASSLLPETGGIYEQYF	TGCGCCAGCAGCTTGCTCCCCGAGACAGGGGGCATCTACGAGCAGTACTTC
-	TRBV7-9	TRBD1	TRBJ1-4	CASSSDRGAEKLFF	TGTGCCAGCAGCTCAGACAGGGGGGCTGAAAAACTGTTTTTT
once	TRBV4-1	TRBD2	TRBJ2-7	CASSETGTSAYEQYF	TGCGCCAGCAGCGAGACCGGGACTAGCGCCTACGAGCAGTACTTC
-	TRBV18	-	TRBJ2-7	CASSLRDTSYEQYF	TGTGCCAGCTCGCTCCGGGACACTTCCTACGAGCAGTACTTC
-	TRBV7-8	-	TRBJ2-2	CASSHDRINTGELFF	TGTGCCAGCAGCCATGACAGGATAAACACCGGGGAGCTGTTTTTT
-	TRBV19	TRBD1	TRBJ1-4	CASSPPGQINEKLFF	TGTGCCAGTAGTCCGCCGGGACAGATTAATGAAAAACTGTTTTTT
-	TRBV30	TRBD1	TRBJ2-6	CAWRARQGQVDGANVLTF	TGTGCCTGGAGGGCCCGACAGGGACAGGTTGATGGGGCCAACGTCCTGACTTTC
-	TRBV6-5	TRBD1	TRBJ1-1	CASSYSTGSAIWEAFF	TGTGCCAGCAGTTACTCGACAGGGAGCGCAATTTGGGAAGCTTTCTTT
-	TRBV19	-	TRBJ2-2	CASSRGWSGELFF	TGTGCCAGTTCCCGGGGGTGGTCCGGGGAGCTGTTTTTT
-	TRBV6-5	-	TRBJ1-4	CASSLTQTLNEKLFF	TGTGCCAGCAGCCTGACCCAGACTCTTAATGAAAAACTGTTTTTT
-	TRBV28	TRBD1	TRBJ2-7	CASSTEGAAYEQYF	TGTGCCAGCAGTACTGAGGGGGCGGCCTACGAGCAGTACTTC
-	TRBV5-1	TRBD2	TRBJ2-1	CASTLATGLAGGEQFF	TGCGCCAGCACCTTGGCAACGGGACTAGCGGGAGGTGAGCAGTTCTTC
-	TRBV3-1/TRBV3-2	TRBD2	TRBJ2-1	CASSQDRTSGTGEQFF	TGTGCCAGCAGCCAAGATAGGACTAGCGGGACTGGTGAGCAGTTCTTC
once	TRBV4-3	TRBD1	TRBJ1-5	CASSLDRGYQPQHF	TGCGCCAGCAGCCTTGACAGGGGCTATCAGCCCCAGCATTTT
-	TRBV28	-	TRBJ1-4	CASVDSDVSNEKLFF	TGTGCCAGCGTCGACAGCGACGTGTCTAATGAAAAACTGTTTTTT
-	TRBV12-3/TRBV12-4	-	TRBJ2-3	CASSFGQADTQYF	TGTGCCAGCAGTTTTGGGCAAGCAGATACGCAGTATTTT
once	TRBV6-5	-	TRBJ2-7	CASKDRFYEQYF	TGTGCCAGCAAAGACAGGTTCTACGAGCAGTACTTC
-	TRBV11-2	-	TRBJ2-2	CASSLGGHSAGELFF	TGTGCCAGCAGCTTAGGCGGCCATTCGGCCGGGGAGCTGTTTTTT
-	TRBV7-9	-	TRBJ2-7	CASSLGQLHISEQYF	TGTGCCAGCAGCCTCGGACAGCTTCATATCTCCGAGCAGTACTTC
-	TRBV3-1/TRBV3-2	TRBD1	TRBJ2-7	CASSPQGGTGALYEQYF	TGTGCCAGCAGCCCACAGGGGGGAACCGGGGCCCTCTACGAGCAGTACTTC
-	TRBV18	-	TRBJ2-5	CASSLPTDSKETQYF	TGTGCCAGCTCACTTCCGACAGATTCAAAAGAGACCCAGTACTTC
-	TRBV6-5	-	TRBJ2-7	CASGRGKDEQYF	TGTGCCAGCGGTAGGGGGAAGGACGAGCAGTACTTC
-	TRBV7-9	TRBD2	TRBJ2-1	CASSLGLAGSNGAYNEQFF	TGTGCCAGCAGCTTAGGACTAGCGGGGAGTAATGGCGCCTACAATGAGCAGTTCTTC